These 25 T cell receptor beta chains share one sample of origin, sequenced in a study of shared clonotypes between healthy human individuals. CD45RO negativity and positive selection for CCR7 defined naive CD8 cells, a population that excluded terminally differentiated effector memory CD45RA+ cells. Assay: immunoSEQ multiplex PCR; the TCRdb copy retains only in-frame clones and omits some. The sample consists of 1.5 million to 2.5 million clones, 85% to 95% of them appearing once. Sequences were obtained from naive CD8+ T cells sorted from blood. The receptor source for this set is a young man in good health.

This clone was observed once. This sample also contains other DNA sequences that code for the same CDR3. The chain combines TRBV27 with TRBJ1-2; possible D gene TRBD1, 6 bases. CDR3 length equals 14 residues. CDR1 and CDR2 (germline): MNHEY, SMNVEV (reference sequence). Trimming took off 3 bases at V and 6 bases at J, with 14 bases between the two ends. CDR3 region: CASSLRGGGDGYTF. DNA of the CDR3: TGTGCCAGCAGTTTGAGGGGAGGGGGTGATGGCTACACCTTC.

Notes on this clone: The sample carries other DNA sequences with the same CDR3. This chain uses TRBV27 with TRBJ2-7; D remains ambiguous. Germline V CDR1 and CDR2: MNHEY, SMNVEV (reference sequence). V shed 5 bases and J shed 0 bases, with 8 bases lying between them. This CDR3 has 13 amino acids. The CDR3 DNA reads TGTGCCAGCAGTGCCCTCAGCTCCTACGAGCAGTACTTC. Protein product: CASSALSSYEQYF.

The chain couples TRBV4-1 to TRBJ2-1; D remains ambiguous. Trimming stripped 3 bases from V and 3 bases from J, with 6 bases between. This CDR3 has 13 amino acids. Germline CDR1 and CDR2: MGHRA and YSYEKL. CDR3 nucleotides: TGCGCCAGCAGCCATCTCGTCTACAATGAGCAGTTCTTC. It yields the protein CASSHLVYNEQFF.

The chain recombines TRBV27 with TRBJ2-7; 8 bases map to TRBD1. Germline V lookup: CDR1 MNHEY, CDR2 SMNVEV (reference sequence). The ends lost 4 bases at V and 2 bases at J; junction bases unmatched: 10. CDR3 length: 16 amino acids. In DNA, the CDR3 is TGTGCCAGCAGTTGGGATGATACAGGGGGTCCCTACGAGCAGTACTTC. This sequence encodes CASSWDDTGGPYEQYF.

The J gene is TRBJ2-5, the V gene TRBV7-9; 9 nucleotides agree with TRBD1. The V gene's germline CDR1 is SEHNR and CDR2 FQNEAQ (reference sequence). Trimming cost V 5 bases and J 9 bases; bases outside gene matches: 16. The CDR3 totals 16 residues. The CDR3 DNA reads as TGTGCCAGCAGCCGCCCGGGACAGGGACTTGGTTTGTCCCAGTACTTC. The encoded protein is CASSRPGQGLGLSQYF.

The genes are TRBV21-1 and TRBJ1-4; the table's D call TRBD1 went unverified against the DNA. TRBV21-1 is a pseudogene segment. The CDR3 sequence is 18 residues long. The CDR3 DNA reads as TGTGCCAGCAGCAACCCCCCGGCAGGGGGCCCCTCTAATGAAAAACTGTTTTTT. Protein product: CASSNPPAGGPSNEKLFF.

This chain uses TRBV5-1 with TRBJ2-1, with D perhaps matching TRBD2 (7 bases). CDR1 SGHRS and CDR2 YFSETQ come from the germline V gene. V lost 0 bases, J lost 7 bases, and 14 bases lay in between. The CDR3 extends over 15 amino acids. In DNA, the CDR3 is TGCGCCAGCAGCTTGGCTACCGGGGGGCGGAATGAGCAGTTCTTC. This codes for CASSLATGGRNEQFF.

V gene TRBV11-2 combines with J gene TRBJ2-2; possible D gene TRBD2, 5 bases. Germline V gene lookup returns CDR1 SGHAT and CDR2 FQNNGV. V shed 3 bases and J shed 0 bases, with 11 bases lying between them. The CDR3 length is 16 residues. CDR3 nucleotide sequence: TGTGCCAGCAGCTTTCGAGGAGGTTCGAACACCGGGGAGCTGTTTTTT. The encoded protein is CASSFRGGSNTGELFF.

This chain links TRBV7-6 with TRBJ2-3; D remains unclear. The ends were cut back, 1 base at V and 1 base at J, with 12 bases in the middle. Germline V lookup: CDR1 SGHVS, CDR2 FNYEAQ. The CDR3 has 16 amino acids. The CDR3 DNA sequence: TGTGCCAGCAGCTTAGATTCTGAAGGTCGCACAGATACGCAGTATTTT. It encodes CASSLDSEGRTDTQYF. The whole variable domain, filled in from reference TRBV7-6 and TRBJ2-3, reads GAGVSQSPRYKVTKRGQDVALRCDPISGHVSLYWYRQALGQGPEFLTYFNYEAQQDKSGLPNDRFSAERPEGSISTLTIQRTEQRDSAMYRCASSLDSEGRTDTQYFGPGTRLTVL.

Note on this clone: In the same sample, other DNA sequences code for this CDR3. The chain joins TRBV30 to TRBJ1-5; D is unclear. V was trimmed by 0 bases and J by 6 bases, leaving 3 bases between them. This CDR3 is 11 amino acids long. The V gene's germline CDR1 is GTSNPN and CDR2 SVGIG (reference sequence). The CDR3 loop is CAWSVGQPQHF. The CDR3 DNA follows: TGTGCCTGGAGTGTAGGTCAGCCCCAGCATTTT. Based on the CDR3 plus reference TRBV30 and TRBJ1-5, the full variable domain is SQTIHQWPATLVQPVGSPLSLECTVEGTSNPNLYWYRQAAGRGLQLLFYSVGIGQISSEVPQNLSASRPQDRQFILSSKKLLLSDSGFYLCAWSVGQPQHFGDGTRLSIL.

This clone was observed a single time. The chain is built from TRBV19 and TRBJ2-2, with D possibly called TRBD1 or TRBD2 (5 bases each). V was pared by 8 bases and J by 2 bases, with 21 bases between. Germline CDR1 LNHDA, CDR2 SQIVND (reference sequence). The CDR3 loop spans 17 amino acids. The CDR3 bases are TGTGCCAGTTCGGGAAGCCCCCGGACAACTAACACCGGGGAGCTGTTTTTT. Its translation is CASSGSPRTTNTGELFF.

As DNA, the CDR3 is TGCGCCAGCAGCCAAGATCCGGGAGGAAACACCGGGGAGCTGTTTTTT. It is translated as CASSQDPGGNTGELFF. This chain connects TRBV4-1 to TRBJ2-2, with 7 bases lining up with TRBD2. Per the germline V gene, CDR1 is MGHRA and CDR2 is YSYEKL. After removal of 0 bases from V and 2 bases from J, the junction contained 3 bases not matched to a gene. The CDR3 runs to 16 residues.

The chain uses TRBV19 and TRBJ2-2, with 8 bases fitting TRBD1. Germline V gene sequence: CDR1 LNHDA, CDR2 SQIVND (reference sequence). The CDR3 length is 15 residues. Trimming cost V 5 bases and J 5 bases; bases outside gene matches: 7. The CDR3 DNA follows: TGTGCCAGTAGTTCGTGGACAGGGTGGACCGGGGAGCTGTTTTTT. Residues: CASSSWTGWTGELFF.

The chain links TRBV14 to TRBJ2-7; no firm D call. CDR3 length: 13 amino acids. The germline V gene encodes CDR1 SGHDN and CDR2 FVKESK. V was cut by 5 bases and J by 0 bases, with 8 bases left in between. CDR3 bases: TGTGCCAGCAGCTCTCTTAGCTCCTACGAGCAGTACTTC. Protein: CASSSLSSYEQYF.

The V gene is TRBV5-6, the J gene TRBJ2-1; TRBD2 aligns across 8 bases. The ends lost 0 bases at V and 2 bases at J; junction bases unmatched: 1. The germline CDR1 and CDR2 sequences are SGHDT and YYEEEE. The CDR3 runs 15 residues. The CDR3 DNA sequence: TGTGCCAGCAGCTTGGATAGCGGGGCCTACAATGAGCAGTTCTTC. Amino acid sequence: CASSLDSGAYNEQFF.

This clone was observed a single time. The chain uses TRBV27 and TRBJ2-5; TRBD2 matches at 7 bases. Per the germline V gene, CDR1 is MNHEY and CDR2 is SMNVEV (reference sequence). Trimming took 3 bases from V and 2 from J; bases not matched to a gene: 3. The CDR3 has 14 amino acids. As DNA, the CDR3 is TGTGCCAGCAGTTTTACTAGCGAACAAGAGACCCAGTACTTC. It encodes CASSFTSEQETQYF.

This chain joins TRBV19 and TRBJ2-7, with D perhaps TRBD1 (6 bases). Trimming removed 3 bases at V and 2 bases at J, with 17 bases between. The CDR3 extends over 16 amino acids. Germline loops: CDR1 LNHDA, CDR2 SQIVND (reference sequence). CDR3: CASSISRQVIPYEQYF. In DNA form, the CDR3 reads TGTGCCAGTAGTATTTCTAGACAGGTGATTCCCTACGAGCAGTACTTC. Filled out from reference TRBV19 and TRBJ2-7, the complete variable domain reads DGGITQSPKYLFRKEGQNVTLSCEQNLNHDAMYWYRQDPGQGLRLIYYSQIVNDFQKGDIAEGYSVSREKKESFPLTVTSAQKNPTAFYLCASSISRQVIPYEQYFGPGTRLTVT.

CDR3 sequence reads: CASSLVLVNEQFF. Written as DNA, the CDR3 is TGTGCCAGCAGCTTAGTACTAGTCAATGAGCAGTTCTTC. The genes are TRBV7-2 and TRBJ2-1; D perhaps matches TRBD2 (5 bases). CDR1 and CDR2 from the germline V gene are SGHTA and FQGNSA. The CDR3 consists of 13 residues. V was trimmed by 1 base and J by 6 bases, leaving 7 bases between them.

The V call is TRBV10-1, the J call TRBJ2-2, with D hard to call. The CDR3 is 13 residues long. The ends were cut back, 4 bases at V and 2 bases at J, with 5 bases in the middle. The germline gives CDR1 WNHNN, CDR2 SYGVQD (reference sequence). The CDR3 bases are TGCGCCAGCAGTGCCAGTAACACCGGGGAGCTGTTTTTT. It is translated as CASSASNTGELFF.

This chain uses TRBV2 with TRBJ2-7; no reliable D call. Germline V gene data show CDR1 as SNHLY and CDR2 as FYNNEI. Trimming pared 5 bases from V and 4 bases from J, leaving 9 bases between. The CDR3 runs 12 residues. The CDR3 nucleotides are TGTGCCAGCAGTCGATACTTTTACGAGCAGTACTTC. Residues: CASSRYFYEQYF.

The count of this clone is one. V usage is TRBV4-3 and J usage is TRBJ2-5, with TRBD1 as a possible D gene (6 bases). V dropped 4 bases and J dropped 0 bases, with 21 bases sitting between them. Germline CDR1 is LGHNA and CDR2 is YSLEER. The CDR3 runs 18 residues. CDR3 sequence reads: CASSPERAGQGYQETQYF. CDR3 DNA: TGCGCCAGCAGCCCGGAGAGGGCGGGTCAGGGGTACCAAGAGACCCAGTACTTC.

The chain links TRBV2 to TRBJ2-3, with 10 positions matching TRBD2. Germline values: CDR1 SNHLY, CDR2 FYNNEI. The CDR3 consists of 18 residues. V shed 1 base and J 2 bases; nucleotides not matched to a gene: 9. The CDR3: CASSEVVASGGFTDTQYF. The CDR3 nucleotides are TGTGCCAGCAGTGAAGTGGTCGCTAGCGGGGGATTCACAGATACGCAGTATTTT.

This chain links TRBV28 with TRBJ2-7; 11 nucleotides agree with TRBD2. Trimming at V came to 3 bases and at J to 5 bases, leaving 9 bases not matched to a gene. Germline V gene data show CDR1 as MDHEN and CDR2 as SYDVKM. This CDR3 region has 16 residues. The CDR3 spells CASSFPVAGGPDEQYF. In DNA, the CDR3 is TGTGCCAGCAGTTTTCCCGTAGCGGGAGGGCCAGACGAGCAGTACTTC.

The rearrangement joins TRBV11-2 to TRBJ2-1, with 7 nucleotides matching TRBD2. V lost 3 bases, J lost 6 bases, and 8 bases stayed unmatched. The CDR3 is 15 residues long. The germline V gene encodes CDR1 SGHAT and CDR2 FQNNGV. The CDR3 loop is CASSFEWEGPNEQFF. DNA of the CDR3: TGTGCCAGCAGCTTTGAGTGGGAGGGCCCCAATGAGCAGTTCTTC.

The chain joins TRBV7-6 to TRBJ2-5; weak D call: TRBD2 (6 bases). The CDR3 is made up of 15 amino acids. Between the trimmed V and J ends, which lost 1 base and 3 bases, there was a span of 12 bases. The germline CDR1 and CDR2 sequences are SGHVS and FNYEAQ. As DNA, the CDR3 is TGTGCCAGCAGCTTAGGGGGGGAGATTAAAGAGACCCAGTACTTC. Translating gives CASSLGGEIKETQYF.